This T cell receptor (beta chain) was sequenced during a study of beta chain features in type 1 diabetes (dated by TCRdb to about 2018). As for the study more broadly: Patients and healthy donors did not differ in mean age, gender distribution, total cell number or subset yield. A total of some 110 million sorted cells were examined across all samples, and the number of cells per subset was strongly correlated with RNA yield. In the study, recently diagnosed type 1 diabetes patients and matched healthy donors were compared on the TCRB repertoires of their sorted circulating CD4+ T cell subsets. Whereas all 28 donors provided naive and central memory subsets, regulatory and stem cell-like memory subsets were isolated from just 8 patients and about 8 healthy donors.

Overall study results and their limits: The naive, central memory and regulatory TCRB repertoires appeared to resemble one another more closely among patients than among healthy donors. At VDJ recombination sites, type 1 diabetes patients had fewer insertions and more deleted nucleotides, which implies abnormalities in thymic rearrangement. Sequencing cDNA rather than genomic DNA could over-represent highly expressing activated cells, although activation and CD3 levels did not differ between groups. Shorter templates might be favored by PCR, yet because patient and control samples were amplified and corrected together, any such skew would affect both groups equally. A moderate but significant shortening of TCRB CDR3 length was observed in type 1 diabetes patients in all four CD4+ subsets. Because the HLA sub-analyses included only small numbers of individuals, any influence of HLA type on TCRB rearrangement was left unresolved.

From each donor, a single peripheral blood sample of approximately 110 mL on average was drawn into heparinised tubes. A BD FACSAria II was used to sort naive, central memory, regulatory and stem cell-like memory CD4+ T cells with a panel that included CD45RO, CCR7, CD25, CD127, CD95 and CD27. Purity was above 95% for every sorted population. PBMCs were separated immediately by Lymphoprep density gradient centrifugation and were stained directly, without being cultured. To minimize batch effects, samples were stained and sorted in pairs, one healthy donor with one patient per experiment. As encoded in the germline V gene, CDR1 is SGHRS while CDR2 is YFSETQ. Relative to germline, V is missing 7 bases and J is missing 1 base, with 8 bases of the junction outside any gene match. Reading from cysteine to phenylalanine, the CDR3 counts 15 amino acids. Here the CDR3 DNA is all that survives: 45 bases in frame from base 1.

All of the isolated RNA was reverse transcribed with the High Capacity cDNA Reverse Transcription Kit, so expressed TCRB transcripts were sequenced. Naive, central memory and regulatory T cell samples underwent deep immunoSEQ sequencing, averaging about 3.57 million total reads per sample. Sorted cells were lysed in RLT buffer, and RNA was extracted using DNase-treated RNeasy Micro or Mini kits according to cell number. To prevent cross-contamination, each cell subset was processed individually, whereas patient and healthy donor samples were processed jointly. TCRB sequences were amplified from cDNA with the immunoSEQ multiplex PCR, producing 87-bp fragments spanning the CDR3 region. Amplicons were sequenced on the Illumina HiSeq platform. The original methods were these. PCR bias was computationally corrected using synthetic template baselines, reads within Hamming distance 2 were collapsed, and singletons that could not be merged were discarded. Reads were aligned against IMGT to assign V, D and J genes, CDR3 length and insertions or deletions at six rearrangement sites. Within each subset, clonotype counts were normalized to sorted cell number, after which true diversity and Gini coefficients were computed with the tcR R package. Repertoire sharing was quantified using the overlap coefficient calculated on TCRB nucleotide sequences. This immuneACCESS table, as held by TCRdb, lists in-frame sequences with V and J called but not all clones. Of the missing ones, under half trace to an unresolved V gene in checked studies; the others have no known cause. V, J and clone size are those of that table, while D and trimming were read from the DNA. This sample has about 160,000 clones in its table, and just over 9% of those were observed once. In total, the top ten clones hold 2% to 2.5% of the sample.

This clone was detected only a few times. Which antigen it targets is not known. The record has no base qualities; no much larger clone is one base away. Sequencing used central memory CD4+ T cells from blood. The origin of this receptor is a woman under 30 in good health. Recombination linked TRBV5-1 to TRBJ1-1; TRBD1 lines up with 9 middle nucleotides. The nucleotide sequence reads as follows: TGCGCCAGCCGCAGACAGGGGGGTGGGAACACTGAAGCTTTCTTT. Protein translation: CASRRQGGGNTEAFF.